Below, 8 T cell receptor beta chains from the same sample are listed, as sequenced in a study of human T cells and chemical hapten exposure. TCRdb re-analysed the RACE reads in MiXCR, keeping a single row per CDR3 protein. The sample lists about 140,000 distinct CDR3 sequences; about 10% were seen once. Time point meaning: patch test 2, 6 weeks after DPC sensitization. Treatment in this sample: therapeutic diphenylcyclopropenone sensitization with weekly scalp DPC. The specimen comprised whole blood, sampled in connection with sensitization to the hapten diphenylcyclopropenone (DPC). These TCRs come from a woman aged 50 to 60 with alopecia areata. Some clones in this sample may be carry-over from other donors' samples.

The table lists this clonotype with a few counts. This sequence joins TRBV20-1 and TRBJ2-5, with a possible D match to TRBD1 (6 bases). This CDR3 contains 15 residues. The V gene's germline CDR1 is DFQATT and CDR2 SNEGSKA (reference sequence). V gave up 3 bases and J gave up 5 bases, with 19 bases separating them. The DNA for the CDR3 is TGCAGTGCTAGGGGAATGCGGAAGAGGGGGGAGACCCAGTACTTC. Encoded protein: CSARGMRKRGETQYF.

The chain uses TRBV20-1 and TRBJ1-2, with a tentative D call TRBD1 (5 bases). CDR1 and CDR2 (germline): DFQATT, SNEGSKA (reference sequence). V gave up 2 bases and J gave up 4 bases, with 8 bases separating them. CDR3 size: 12 residues. CDR3 protein: CSARQGSYGYTF. The DNA of the CDR3 is TGCAGTGCTAGACAGGGAAGCTATGGCTACACCTTC.

In this sample, this clonotype turned up many times. The genes are TRBV7-9 and TRBJ2-5, with D uncertain. The CDR3 covers 11 residues. Trimming cost V 5 bases and J 7 bases, with 8 bases left between them. Per germline, CDR1 SEHNR and CDR2 FQNEAQ (reference sequence). In nucleotides, the CDR3 is TGTGCCAGCAGCCCATCCGGGACCCAGTACTTC. Encoded protein: CASSPSGTQYF.

This chain links TRBV11-2 with TRBJ2-7; TRBD2 aligns across 9 bases. CDR3 length: 18 amino acids. From germline, CDR1 is SGHAT and CDR2 FQNNGV. The V and J ends lost 5 bases and 0 bases, in that order; junction bases with no gene match: 14. CDR3 in amino acids: CASSLGGTSGYSSYEQYF. The DNA for the CDR3 is TGTGCCAGCAGCCTAGGGGGTACTAGCGGGTATAGCTCCTACGAGCAGTACTTC. Filled out from reference TRBV11-2 and TRBJ2-7, the complete variable domain reads EAGVAQSPRYKIIEKRQSVAFWCNPISGHATLYWYQQILGQGPKLLIQFQNNGVVDDSQLPKDRFSAERLKGVDSTLKIQPAKLEDSAVYLCASSLGGTSGYSSYEQYFGPGTRLTVT.

This clonotype occurred many times. This sequence joins TRBV7-2 and TRBJ2-7; TRBD2 matches 11 bases. The ends lost 5 bases at V and 3 bases at J; junction bases unmatched: 3. The germline V gene encodes CDR1 SGHTA and CDR2 FQGNSA. The CDR3 covers 14 residues. For the CDR3, the DNA is TGTGCCAGCAGCACTAGCGGGAGCAACTACGAGCAGTACTTC. Its protein product is CASSTSGSNYEQYF.

This clonotype was found a few times. This chain uses TRBV5-1 with TRBJ2-2; unclear D gene. V shed 4 bases and J shed 8 bases, with 12 bases lying between them. This CDR3 has 13 residues. Germline CDR1 is SGHRS and CDR2 is YFSETQ. In nucleotides, the CDR3 is TGCGCCAGCAGCATCGACTGGGGAGGGGAGCTGTTTTTT. This gives the protein CASSIDWGGELFF.

This clonotype was observed at least ten times. The chain has TRBV6-6 and TRBJ2-6, with 11 positions matching TRBD2. The CDR3 has 20 residues. Losses at the gene ends were 2 bases for V and 4 bases for J; bases not matched to a gene: 13. Germline values: CDR1 MNHNY, CDR2 SVGAGI (reference sequence). CDR3 sequence reads: CASSYRAGTSGLGGANVLTF. CDR3 DNA: TGTGCCAGCAGTTACAGGGCCGGGACTAGCGGCCTTGGCGGGGCCAACGTCCTGACTTTC.

This clonotype occurred a few times. The rearrangement links TRBV30 to TRBJ1-3; D not certain. The CDR3 has 13 amino acids. V dropped 1 base and J dropped 2 bases, with 6 bases sitting between them. Germline CDR1 GTSNPN, CDR2 SVGIG (reference sequence). In DNA, the CDR3 is TGTGCCTGGAGTGCACTGACTGGAAACACCATATATTTT. Its protein is CAWSALTGNTIYF.